This T cell receptor (beta chain) was documented in a study of blood T cells in healthy people across ages (dated by TCRdb to 2014 to 2015). In terms of the full investigation: In model experiments, template switching captured about one uniquely barcoded TCR beta cDNA molecule for every two T cells. Two additional independent replicas of 1 million unique cDNA reads from the same blood draw were analyzed for two donors (one aged 18 to 30 and one aged 80 or older). To track age-related changes in TCR beta repertoire diversity, the study relied on deep sequencing normalized with unique cDNA molecular identifiers. To avoid experimental bias, donors of different ages were spread randomly across the sequencing lanes. The donors were split into four age groups: young (average about 15 years), middle-aged (over 35), aged (about 56) and long-lived (under 90). Study-wide findings and limitations: Observed TCR beta diversity per million T cells fell roughly linearly with age, and a significant reduction was already apparent by age around 44. Total diversity estimates from one million sequenced T cells were considered lower bounds and underestimates. The long-lived group showed more naive CD4+ T cells, fewer expanded clones and increased TCR diversity than the aged group, suggesting age selection. There was a strong correlation between observed TCR beta diversity and the percentage of naive T cells measured by flow cytometry. Because the CMV infection status of the donors was unknown, age-related changes in expanded clonotypes may potentially have been confounded. Bulk unsorted PBMC profiling prevented conclusive comparison of naive and antigen-experienced compartments.

The method behind the library was 5' RACE. Sequenced on an Illumina HiSeq 2500. A second PCR of about 7 to 12 cycles was run with a J-beta primer mix and a sample-barcoded 5' primer. Each TCR beta cDNA molecule received a unique molecular identifier from a template-switch 5' adaptor carrying 12 random nucleotides. At least 2.5 million CDR3-containing paired-end reads were obtained from each sample. All of the RNA was converted into first-strand cDNA using the Mint cDNA synthesis kit, with a TRBC-specific oligonucleotide serving as the primer. After uracil-DNA glycosylase treatment, a first 18-cycle PCR used universal primers M1SS and BC2_uni_R on all cDNA. On the study's bioinformatics: For normalization, 1 million high-quality reads were randomly selected from each sample, with every read carrying a distinct molecular identifier. Instead of being binned into consensus sequences, reads that shared molecular identifiers were thrown out. MiTCR, with a Q25 quality threshold and the strictest error-elimination algorithm, was used for CDR3 identification, clonotype clustering and error correction. A nonparametric unseen species model using Euler transformation provided a lower-bound estimate of total TCR beta diversity. TCRdb itself trimmed the public reads at Q25 with fastp, ran MiXCR and retained productive beta chains. Rows with one shared CDR3 protein collapse into an entry with the most common genes and DNA. For this entry, the V and J calls and clone size follow TCRdb and not the study's own pipeline. This sample holds roughly 1.6 million distinct CDR3 sequences; 30% to 40% were observed only once. Around 11% of the sample is taken by the ten largest.

Systemically healthy Caucasian individuals from Russia, approximately 39 in total and aged about 6 to 100 years, were included as donors. About 10 milliliters of peripheral blood were drawn from each donor into EDTA-treated Vacutainer tubes. Ficoll-Paque density-gradient centrifugation was used to isolate PBMCs, with at least 7 million per sample. Total RNA was extracted from PBMCs with Trizol reagent, with at least 6 micrograms obtained per sample. Naive CD45RAhigh/CD27high T cell percentages were measured by flow cytometry on a PBMC aliquot from every donor. V gives up 1 base and J gives up 4 bases, and the segment between their germline ends measures 10 bases. The CDR3 numbers 13 residues from cysteine through phenylalanine. Left in the record is the CDR3 DNA by itself, 39 bases read in frame from the first base. Via the germline V gene (reference sequence), CDR1 is DFQATT and CDR2 SNEGSKA. Turning to this clonotype: Its specific antigen is unknown. No base quality information exists; no much larger clone differs at one position.

This sequence was found in a woman aged 25 to 39 in good health. The sample consisted of blood. This sequence uses TRBV20-1 and TRBJ1-2; possibly the D gene is TRBD1, per 5 matching bases. The nucleotides are TGCAGTGCTAGAGTCCCAGGGTCCTATGGCTACACCTTC. This is translated as CSARVPGSYGYTF.